This TCR beta chain is from a study of CDR3 diversity in severe acne. Trimming left V 3 bases short and J 8 bases short, with 5 bases between. The CDR3 is 11 amino acids. CDR1 and CDR2 from the germline V gene are SGDLS and YYNGEE. This clonotype came up many times. TCRdb itself ran the PCR reads through MiXCR, one entry per CDR3 protein. In the table there are around 100,000 distinct CDR3 sequences, 51% of which are singletons. Material for sequencing was blood. The genes are TRBV9 and TRBJ2-2; D ambiguous. The TCR sequence derives from a male donor with acne. Written as DNA, the CDR3 is TGTGCCAGCAGCGATACAGGGGAGCTGTTTTTT. Residues: CASSDTGELFF.